These 7 T cell receptor beta chains share one sample of origin, sequenced in a study of CD8 T cells in ankylosing spondylitis. One entry per CDR3 protein results from TCRdb running MiXCR on the 5' RACE reads. The sample records roughly 180,000 distinct CDR3 sequences, approximately 10% being singletons. The specimen sequenced was blood, either unsorted or a sorted T cell fraction (not recorded which). These receptors originate from a female donor with ankylosing spondylitis or in good health (not recorded which).

This clonotype was counted a few times. The genes are TRBV6-2 or TRBV6-3 and TRBJ2-1; tentative D call: TRBD2 (6 bases). The CDR3 has 14 amino acids. V gave up 5 bases and J gave up 4 bases, with 12 bases separating them. CDR1 is MNHEY and CDR2 is SVGEGT in the germline V gene. Written as DNA, the CDR3 is TGTGCCAGCAGTACAGGTGGGGGGTACAATGAGCAGTTCTTC. This sequence encodes CASSTGGGYNEQFF.

The rearrangement joins TRBV7-9 to TRBJ1-2; a possible D gene is TRBD1 (6 bases). This CDR3 region has 13 residues. CDR1 and CDR2 from the germline V gene are SEHNR and FQNEAQ (reference sequence). The V and J ends lost 2 bases and 4 bases respectively, with 8 bases between them. CDR3 in DNA: TGTGCCAGCAGCTTACAGGGGTCCTATGGCTACACCTTC. It is translated as CASSLQGSYGYTF.

The chain links TRBV13 to TRBJ2-7, with 7 nucleotides matching TRBD1. After removal of 2 bases from V and 1 base from J, the junction contained 8 bases not matched to a gene. The CDR3 covers 16 residues. The germline V gene has CDR1 PRHDT and CDR2 FYEKMQ (reference sequence). The CDR3 sequence is CASSLSLGTESYEQYF. Written as DNA, the CDR3 is TGTGCCAGCAGCTTATCGCTTGGGACAGAATCCTACGAGCAGTACTTC. The entire variable domain, with the rest obtained from reference TRBV13 and TRBJ2-7, is as follows: AAGVIQSPRHLIKEKRETATLKCYPIPRHDTVYWYQQGPGQDPQFLISFYEKMQSDKGSIPDRFSAQQFSDYHSELNMSSLELGDSALYFCASSLSLGTESYEQYFGPGTRLTVT.

This clonotype was observed a few times. This chain uses TRBV4-3 with TRBJ1-6; D unresolved. The CDR3 is made up of 13 amino acids. Germline V gene data show CDR1 as LGHNA and CDR2 as YSLEER. The V gene lost 0 bases and the J gene lost 7 bases, with 4 bases spanning the gap. The CDR3 loop reads CASSQDRNSPLHF. The CDR3 nucleotides read TGCGCCAGCAGCCAAGATCGGAATTCACCCCTCCACTTT.

Comment on this clonotype: One base away lies a much larger clone, so this may be a sequencing read error. The rearrangement uses TRBV7-8 and TRBJ2-1, with a weak D call TRBD1 (6 bases). Trimming left V 5 bases short and J 6 bases short, with 17 bases between. Germline V lookup: CDR1 SGHVS, CDR2 FQNEAQ. The CDR3 is made up of 15 amino acids. The CDR3 is CASSPWGRGGNEQFF. The CDR3 nucleotides are TGTGCCAGCAGCCCCTGGGGGCGAGGGGGCAATGAGCAGTTCTTC. Full variable domain (rest looked up from reference TRBV7-8 and TRBJ2-1): GAGVSQSPRYKVAKRGQDVALRCDPISGHVSLFWYQQALGQGPEFLTYFQNEAQLDKSGLPSDRFFAERPEGSVSTLKIQRTQQEDSAVYLCASSPWGRGGNEQFFGPGTRLTVL.

This clonotype was picked up a small number of times. The J gene is TRBJ1-2, the V gene TRBV6-5; D is uncertain. V was cut by 0 bases and J by 3 bases, with 8 bases left in between. The length of the CDR3 is 14 residues. Per germline, CDR1 MNHEY and CDR2 SVGAGI. This CDR3 is CASSYSSAYYGYTF. The CDR3 nucleotides read TGTGCCAGCAGTTACTCCTCGGCTTACTATGGCTACACCTTC.

This clonotype occurred a few times. V and J are TRBV10-2 and TRBJ2-1; 10 nucleotides agree with TRBD2. The junction had 14 bases not matched to a gene; V was cut back by 5 bases and J by 4 bases. This CDR3 region has 18 residues. Germline CDR1 is WSHSY and CDR2 is SAAADI. CDR3 region: CASSTLAGAPAPYNEQFF. CDR3 coding DNA: TGCGCCAGCAGTACGCTAGCGGGAGCCCCTGCCCCTTACAATGAGCAGTTCTTC.